This TCR beta chain appears in the sequencing data of a study of blood T cells in healthy people across ages (dated by TCRdb to about 2015). Broadly, across the study: Template switching captured roughly one uniquely barcoded TCR beta cDNA molecule per two T cells in model experiments. Donors were grouped into four age groups: young (average approximately 16 years), middle-aged (39), aged (62) and long-lived (roughly 80). Age-related changes in TCR beta repertoire diversity were measured in the study by deep sequencing normalized with unique cDNA molecular identifiers. Using the same blood draw, the study looked at two additional independent replicas of 1 million unique cDNA reads for two donors, one aged 18 to 30 and the other aged 80 or older. To avoid experimental bias, donors of different ages were spread randomly across the sequencing lanes.

Study-wide conclusions, independent of this receptor: Estimates of total diversity based on one million sequenced T cells were considered lower bounds and underestimates. Because profiling used bulk unsorted PBMCs, naive and antigen-experienced compartments could not be compared conclusively. There was a strong correlation between observed TCR beta diversity and the percentage of naive T cells measured by flow cytometry. Observed TCR beta diversity per million T cells fell roughly linearly with age, and a significant reduction was already apparent by age roughly 40. Compared with the aged group, the long-lived group had more naive CD4+ T cells, fewer expanded clones and increased TCR diversity, suggesting age selection. The CMV infection status of donors was not known, potentially confounding age-related changes in expanded clonotypes.

Library creation used 5' RACE. The sequencing machine was an Illumina HiSeq 2500. The second PCR ran for about 7 to 11 cycles and used a J-beta primer mix along with a sample-barcoded 5' primer. A unique molecular identifier was introduced onto each TCR beta cDNA molecule by a template-switch 5' adaptor carrying 12 random nucleotides. At least 2.5 million CDR3-containing paired-end reads were obtained from each sample. All of the RNA was converted into first-strand cDNA using the Mint cDNA synthesis kit, with a TRBC-specific oligonucleotide serving as the primer. After uracil-DNA glycosylase treatment, a first 18-cycle PCR used universal primers M1SS and BC2_uni_R on all cDNA. On the authors' methods: Normalization of each sample was performed by random selection of 1 million high-quality reads, each carrying a distinct molecular identifier. Reads sharing molecular identifiers were discarded rather than binned into consensus sequences. MiTCR, with a Q25 quality threshold and the strictest error-elimination algorithm, was used for CDR3 identification, clonotype clustering and error correction. A nonparametric unseen species model using Euler transformation provided a lower-bound estimate of total TCR beta diversity. The public reads were quality trimmed at Q25 with fastp and then assembled into clones with MiXCR by TCRdb, keeping productive beta chains. Under each unique CDR3 protein, matching rows form one entry showing the most common genes and DNA. TCRdb's processing, not the study's, gives the V and J calls here. The sample data list approximately 850,000 distinct CDR3 sequences, and under 45% of these were observed just once. Of the sample, around 18% falls within the top ten clones.

This clonotype was seen a handful of times. The specificity of this receptor is unknown. It has no much larger one-base neighbor in the sample; base qualities were not kept. The germline V gene (reference sequence) supplies CDR1 DFQATT and CDR2 SNEGSKA. V and J lose 6 bases and 0 bases, and a span of 8 bases separates them. Including cysteine and phenylalanine, the CDR3 has 13 amino acids. Of the read, only the CDR3 DNA is kept; its 39 bases are in frame from base 1. The roughly 39 donors, aged about 6 to 95 years, were systemically healthy Caucasian individuals from Russia. Approximately 9.3 milliliters of peripheral blood were collected from each donor into EDTA-treated Vacutainer tubes. PBMCs were isolated by Ficoll-Paque density-gradient centrifugation, with at least 7 million obtained per sample. Trizol reagent was used to extract total RNA from the PBMCs, yielding at least 6 micrograms per sample. For every donor, flow cytometry on a PBMC aliquot measured the percentage of naive CD45RAhigh/CD27high T cells.

Sequenced sample: blood. The V gene is TRBV20-1 and the J gene is TRBJ1-4; TRBD1 could be the D gene, as 5 bases match. This TCR was recovered from a man aged 60 to 75 in good health. The CDR3 reads CSAPGTTNEKLFF. In nucleotides, the sequence is TGCAGTGCCCCAGGGACAACTAATGAAAAACTGTTTTTT.